The sequence of this T cell receptor (beta chain) was determined in a study of blood T cell repertoires in COVID-19. The table came from immunoSEQ multiplex PCR; TCRdb's copy has only in-frame clones and leaves some out. The data contain about 220,000 clones, around 75% of them singletons. Germline V gives CDR1 SEHNR, CDR2 FQNEAQ (reference sequence). The V end was cut by 5 bases, the J end by 0 bases, with 16 bases between. This CDR3 is built from 16 residues. The TCR sequence derives from a human donor in a cohort sampled during active COVID-19. V usage is TRBV7-9 and J usage is TRBJ1-1; D might be TRBD1 (6 bases). The sequencing input was peripheral blood. CDR3 residues: CASSAAWGRMNTEAFF. The CDR3 DNA follows: TGTGCCAGCAGCGCCGCGTGGGGGCGTATGAACACTGAAGCTTTCTTT.